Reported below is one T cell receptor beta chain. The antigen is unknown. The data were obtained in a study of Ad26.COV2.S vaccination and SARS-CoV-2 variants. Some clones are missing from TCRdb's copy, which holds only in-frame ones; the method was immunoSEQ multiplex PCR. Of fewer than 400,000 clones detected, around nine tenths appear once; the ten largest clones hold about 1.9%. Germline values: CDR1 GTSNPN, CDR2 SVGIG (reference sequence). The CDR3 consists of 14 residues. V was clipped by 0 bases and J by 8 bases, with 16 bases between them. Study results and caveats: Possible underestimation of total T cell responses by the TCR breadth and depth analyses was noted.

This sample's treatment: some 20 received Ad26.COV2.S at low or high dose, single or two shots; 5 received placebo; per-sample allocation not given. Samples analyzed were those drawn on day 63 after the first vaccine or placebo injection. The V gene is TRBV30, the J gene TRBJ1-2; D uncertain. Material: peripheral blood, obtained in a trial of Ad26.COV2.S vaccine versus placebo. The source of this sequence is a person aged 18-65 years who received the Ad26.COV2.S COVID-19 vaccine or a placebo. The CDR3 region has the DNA TGTGCCTGGAGTGTACTCAAGGGAACGGGCGGCTACACCTTC. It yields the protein CAWSVLKGTGGYTF.